The sequence of this T cell receptor beta chain was determined in a study of blood T cell repertoires in COVID-19. Whole-study context: Samples of COVID-19 (acute and convalescent) were obtained from the United States, Italy and Spain.

The repertoire was sequenced with immunoSEQ multiplex PCR; TCRdb's copy has only in-frame clones and lacks some. This table holds approximately 76,000 clones, around 85% found once. CDR3 length equals 15 residues. CDR1 MNHEY and CDR2 SVGAGI come from the germline V gene. The junction had 3 bases not matched to a gene; V was cut back by 8 bases and J by 0 bases. V is TRBV6-5 and J is TRBJ1-5; TRBD1 agrees at 11 bases. This TCR derives from a man older than 75 in a cohort sampled during active COVID-19. The sample comprised peripheral blood. The CDR3 DNA reads as TGTGCCAGCGGACAGGGGGCGATTAGCAATCAGCCCCAGCATTTT. It yields the protein CASGQGAISNQPQHF.